The rows below give T cell receptor beta chains drawn from one sample of a study of cytomegalovirus exposure and HLA in healthy donors. Generated by immunoSEQ multiplex PCR, the TCRdb table keeps only in-frame clones and is missing some. The sample consists of 95,000 to 150,000 clones, around nine tenths of them appearing once. Sequencing was performed on PBMCs. These receptors were collected from a young woman in good health and CMV-seronegative. CDR3s include the opening cysteine and the closing phenylalanine or tryptophan. A D gene is named only where the DNA matches it firmly.

v_call	d_call	j_call	cdr3_aa
TRBV7-2	NA	TRBJ2-1	CASSLDYRSYNEQFF
TRBV2	NA	TRBJ1-2	CASSEFESSGRDRLANYGYTF
TRBV28	TRBD1	TRBJ2-5	CASSPSDRGHEETQYF
TRBV28	TRBD2	TRBJ2-7	CASRPAGPAYEQYF
TRBV5-6	TRBD1	TRBJ2-7	CASSLWDRGDEQYF
TRBV6-1	NA	TRBJ2-3	CAILRRDTQYF
TRBV25-1	TRBD1	TRBJ2-2	CASTGSPGQGGGTGELFF
TRBV5-1	TRBD2	TRBJ2-7	CASSLGDQREDSEQYF
TRBV2	TRBD2	TRBJ2-1	CASSESRRLAGDNEQFF
TRBV5-6	TRBD2	TRBJ2-5	CASSQGLLKETQYF
TRBV18	NA	TRBJ1-3	CASSPTGLPGNTIYF
TRBV6-1	NA	TRBJ2-5	CASSLSRETQYF
TRBV11-2	NA	TRBJ2-2	CASSREWGLGAGELFF
TRBV27	NA	TRBJ1-2	CASSLSAGFGYGYTF
TRBV13	TRBD1	TRBJ2-7	CASSPGTGDYEQYF
TRBV9	TRBD1	TRBJ1-4	CASSAETGLGEKLFF
TRBV7-6	NA	TRBJ1-2	CASSSQVMSGYTF
TRBV27	NA	TRBJ1-1	CASSYQVNTEAFF
TRBV19	NA	TRBJ1-4	CASSSTGALSGEKLFF
TRBV11-3	TRBD1	TRBJ2-3	CASSRRDSTPGTDTQYF
TRBV5-6	TRBD2	TRBJ2-3	CASSLVLAGGPLADTQYF
TRBV7-8	NA	TRBJ2-7	CASSFAGITHEQYF
TRBV2	NA	TRBJ1-3	CASRQVLSGNTIYF
TRBV7-9	NA	TRBJ2-2	CASSLGGTSYGELFF
TRBV27	TRBD1	TRBJ2-6	CASSQGTGGTGANVLTF
TRBV27	TRBD2	TRBJ2-7	CASSPRDRGPPGLAGGPREQYF
TRBV2	NA	TRBJ1-5	CASSDRATVQPQHF
TRBV18	TRBD1	TRBJ2-7	CASSPGQGATYEQYF
TRBV19	TRBD1	TRBJ2-7	CASSISGGGSYEQYF
TRBV9	TRBD2	TRBJ2-1	CASSVGLAGYEQFF
TRBV9	TRBD2	TRBJ2-5	CASSHPSSGGSWETQYF
TRBV19	NA	TRBJ1-5	CASSISGRAEYQPQHF
TRBV5-5	TRBD2	TRBJ2-3	CASSLAASGTTDTQYF
TRBV11-3	NA	TRBJ1-1	CASSLDVAREAFF
TRBV11-3	TRBD1	TRBJ2-7	CASSLAPGQGALRMRYEQYF
TRBV28	TRBD2	TRBJ2-7	CASSLRTGREQYF
TRBV30	TRBD1	TRBJ1-2	CAWDRGYGYTF
TRBV7-2	TRBD2	TRBJ2-7	CASSLERTSTYEQYF
TRBV28	NA	TRBJ2-7	CASTPPAGRAWEQYF
TRBV6-6	NA	TRBJ1-4	CASSPRAVNEKLFF
TRBV11-2	TRBD2	TRBJ2-7	CASSLRPGLAGTSPYEQYF
TRBV9	NA	TRBJ1-2	CASSTREKGVGGYTF
TRBV7-2	TRBD1	TRBJ2-7	CASSLVGGTGIGEQYF
TRBV6-1	TRBD1	TRBJ1-2	CASSEDGGQVFYGYTF
TRBV7-8	TRBD2	TRBJ2-7	CASSLALAGEPYEQYF
TRBV4-2	NA	TRBJ1-2	CASSQERGYSRGYTF
TRBV4-1	NA	TRBJ2-7	CASSQDPRGYEQYF